The T cell receptor (beta chain) under discussion was sequenced for a study of T cells in Graves' hyperthyroidism and ophthalmopathy. The overall study: Peripheral blood was drawn at first diagnosis, prior to all treatment.

Using RNA transcripts as the source, TCR beta CDR3 regions were amplified. Researchers ran a first-round RT-PCR on the TCR CDR3 using the HTBI primer set. TCRdb called the multiplex PCR reads again in MiXCR, with one record for every CDR3 protein. The data show approximately 590,000 distinct CDR3 sequences, roughly 14% seen once. This clonotype was picked up many times. Its matching antigen is unknown. Whole-study results and caveats: Stable hyperthyroidism was told apart from ophthalmopathy by a model built on 13 V-J features. Model output signaled ophthalmopathy a median around 5.9 months ahead of onset. The blood repertoire included most of the expanded thyroid clonotypes above 0.001.

CDR3 length equals 14 residues. Germline V gives CDR1 MNHEY, CDR2 SVGEGT. V lost 0 bases and J lost 8, with 11 bases in between. V usage is TRBV6-2 or TRBV6-3 and J usage is TRBJ2-1; a weak D match, TRBD1 (5 bases). The material sequenced was blood. The clonotype originates from a woman aged 30 to 39 with Graves' hyperthyroidism. CDR3 amino acids: CASSYSFGADEQFF. For the CDR3, the DNA is TGTGCCAGCAGTTACTCTTTTGGGGCGGATGAGCAGTTCTTC.